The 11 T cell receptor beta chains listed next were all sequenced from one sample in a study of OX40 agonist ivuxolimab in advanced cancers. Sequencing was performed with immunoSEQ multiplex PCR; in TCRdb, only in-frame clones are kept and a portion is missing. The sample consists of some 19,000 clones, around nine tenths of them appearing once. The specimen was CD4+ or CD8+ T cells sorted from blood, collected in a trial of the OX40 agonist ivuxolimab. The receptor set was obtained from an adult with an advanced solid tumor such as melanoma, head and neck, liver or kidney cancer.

The CDR3 DNA sequence: TGTGCCAGCAGCTTCTTCTACGAGCAGTACTTC. Protein product: CASSFFYEQYF. V gene TRBV7-9 combines with J gene TRBJ2-7, with D unclear. Trimming pared 3 bases from V and 3 bases from J, leaving 3 bases between. Germline CDR1 and CDR2: SEHNR and FQNEAQ (reference sequence). There are 11 residues in the CDR3. Based on the CDR3 plus reference TRBV7-9 and TRBJ2-7, the full variable domain is DTGVSQNPRHKITKRGQNVTFRCDPISEHNRLYWYRQTLGQGPEFLTYFQNEAQLEKSRLLSDRFSAERPKGSFSTLEIQRTEQGDSAMYLCASSFFYEQYFGPGTRLTVT.

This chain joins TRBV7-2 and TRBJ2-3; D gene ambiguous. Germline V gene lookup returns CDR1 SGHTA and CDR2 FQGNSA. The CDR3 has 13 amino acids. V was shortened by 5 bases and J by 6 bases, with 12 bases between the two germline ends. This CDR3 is CASSPYLGDTQYF. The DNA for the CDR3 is TGTGCCAGCAGCCCGTACTTGGGCGATACGCAGTATTTT.

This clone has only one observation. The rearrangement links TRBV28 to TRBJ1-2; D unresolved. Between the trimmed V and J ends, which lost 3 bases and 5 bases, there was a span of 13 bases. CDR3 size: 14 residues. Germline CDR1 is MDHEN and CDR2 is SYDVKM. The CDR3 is CASSFVSGLYGYTF. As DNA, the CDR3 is TGTGCCAGCAGTTTCGTCTCAGGACTATATGGCTACACCTTC.

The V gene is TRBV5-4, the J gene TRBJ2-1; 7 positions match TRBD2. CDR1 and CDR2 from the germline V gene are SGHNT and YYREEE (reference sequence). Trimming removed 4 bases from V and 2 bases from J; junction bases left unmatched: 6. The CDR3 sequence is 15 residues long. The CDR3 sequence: CASSGSGKTYNEQFF. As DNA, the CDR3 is TGTGCCAGCAGCGGAAGCGGGAAGACCTACAATGAGCAGTTCTTC.

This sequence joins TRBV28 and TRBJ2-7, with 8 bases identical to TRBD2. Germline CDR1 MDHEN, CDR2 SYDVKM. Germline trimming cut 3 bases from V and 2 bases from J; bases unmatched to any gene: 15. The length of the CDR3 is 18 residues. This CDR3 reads CASSFRQGLAGLPYEQYF. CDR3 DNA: TGTGCCAGCAGTTTTAGGCAGGGCCTAGCGGGCCTCCCCTACGAGCAGTACTTC.

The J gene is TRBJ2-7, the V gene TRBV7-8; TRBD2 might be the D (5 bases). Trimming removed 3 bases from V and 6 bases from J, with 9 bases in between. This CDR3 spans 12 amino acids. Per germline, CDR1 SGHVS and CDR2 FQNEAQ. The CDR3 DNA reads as TGTGCCAGCAGCTTCGGGATGCGCGAGCAGTACTTC. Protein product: CASSFGMREQYF.

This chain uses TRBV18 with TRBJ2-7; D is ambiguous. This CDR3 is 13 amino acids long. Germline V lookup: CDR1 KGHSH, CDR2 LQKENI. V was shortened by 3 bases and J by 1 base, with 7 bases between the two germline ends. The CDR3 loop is CASSPAESYEQYF. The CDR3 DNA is TGTGCCAGCTCACCGGCGGAATCCTACGAGCAGTACTTC.

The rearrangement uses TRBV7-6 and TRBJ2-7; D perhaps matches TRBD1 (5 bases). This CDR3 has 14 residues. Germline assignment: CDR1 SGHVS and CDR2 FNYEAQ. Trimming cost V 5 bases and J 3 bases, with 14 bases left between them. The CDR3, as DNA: TGTGCCAGCAGCGCGGACAAAACCTTCTACGAGCAGTACTTC. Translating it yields CASSADKTFYEQYF.

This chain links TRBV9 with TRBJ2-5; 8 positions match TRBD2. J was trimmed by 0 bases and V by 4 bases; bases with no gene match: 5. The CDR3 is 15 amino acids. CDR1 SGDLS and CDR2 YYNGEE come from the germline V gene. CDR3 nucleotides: TGTGCCAGCAGCACAAGCGGGAGCCACCAAGAGACCCAGTACTTC. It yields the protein CASSTSGSHQETQYF.

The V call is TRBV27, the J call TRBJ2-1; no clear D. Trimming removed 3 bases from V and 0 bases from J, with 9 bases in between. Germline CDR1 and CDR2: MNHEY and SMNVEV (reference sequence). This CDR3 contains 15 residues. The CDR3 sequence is CASSFEESSYNEQFF. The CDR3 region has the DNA TGTGCCAGCAGTTTTGAGGAGAGCTCCTACAATGAGCAGTTCTTC.

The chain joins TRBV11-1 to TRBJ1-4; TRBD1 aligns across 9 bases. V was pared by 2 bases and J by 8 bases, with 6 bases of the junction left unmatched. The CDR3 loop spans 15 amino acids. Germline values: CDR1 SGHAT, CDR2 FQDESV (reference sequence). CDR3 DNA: TGTGCCAGCAGCTTAACAGGGGGCGCTTGGGAAAAACTGTTTTTT. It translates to CASSLTGGAWEKLFF.